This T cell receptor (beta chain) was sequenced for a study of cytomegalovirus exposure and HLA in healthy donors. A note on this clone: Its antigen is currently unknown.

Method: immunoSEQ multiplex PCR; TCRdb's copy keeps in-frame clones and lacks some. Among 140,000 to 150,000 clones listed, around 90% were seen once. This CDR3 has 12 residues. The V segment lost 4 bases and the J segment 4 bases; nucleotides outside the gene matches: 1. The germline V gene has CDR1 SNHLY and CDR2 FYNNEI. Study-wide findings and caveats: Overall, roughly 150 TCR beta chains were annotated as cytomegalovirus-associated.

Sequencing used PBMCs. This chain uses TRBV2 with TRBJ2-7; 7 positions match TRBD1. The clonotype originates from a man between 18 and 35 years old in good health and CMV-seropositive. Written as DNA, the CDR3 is TGTGCCAGCAGTGTACAGGGGTACGAGCAGTACTTC. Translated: CASSVQGYEQYF.